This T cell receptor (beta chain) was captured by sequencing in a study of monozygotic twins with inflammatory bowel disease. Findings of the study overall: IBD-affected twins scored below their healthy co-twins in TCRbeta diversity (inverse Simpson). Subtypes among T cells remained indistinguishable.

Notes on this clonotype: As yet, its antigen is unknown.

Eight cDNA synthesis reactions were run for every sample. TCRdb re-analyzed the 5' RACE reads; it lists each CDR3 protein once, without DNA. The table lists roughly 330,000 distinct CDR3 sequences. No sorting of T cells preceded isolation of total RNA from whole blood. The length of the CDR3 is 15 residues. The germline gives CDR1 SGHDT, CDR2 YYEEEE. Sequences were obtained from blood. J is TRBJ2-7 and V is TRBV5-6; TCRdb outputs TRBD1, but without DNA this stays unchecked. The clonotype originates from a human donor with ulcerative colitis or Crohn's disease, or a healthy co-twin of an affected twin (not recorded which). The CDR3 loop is CASSKTVIGSYEQYF.